Listed below are T cell receptor beta chains from one sample, sequenced in a study of shared clonotypes between healthy human individuals. Profiled with immunoSEQ multiplex PCR; TCRdb holds only in-frame clones, not every one. The sample has under 2.5 million clones, about 90% seen once. Material for sequencing was naive CD4+ T cells from PBMCs. The receptors derive from a man aged 18 to 29 in good health. Some clones in this sample may be carry-over from other donors' samples. The CDR3 runs from the conserved cysteine through the conserved F or W. A D gene is named only where the DNA matches it firmly. Where a row states a size, it is once, few, many or the class of an expanded clone; other rows omit it.

clone size: .
D gene: TRBD1
V gene: TRBV28
J gene: TRBJ2-5
CDR3 DNA: TGTGCCAGCAGCTCACAGGGGGCGGCCCGGGAGACCCAGTACTTC
CDR3 protein: CASSSQGAARETQYF

clone size: .
D gene: TRBD2
V gene: TRBV5-1
J gene: TRBJ2-1
CDR3 DNA: TGCGCCAGCGGGACTAGCGGGAGGGCTTGGAATGAGCAGTTCTTC
CDR3 protein: CASGTSGRAWNEQFF

clone size: .
D gene: TRBD1
V gene: TRBV5-5
J gene: TRBJ1-4
CDR3 DNA: TGTGCCAGCAGCCTCCGGACAGGAGAAAAACTGTTTTTT
CDR3 protein: CASSLRTGEKLFF

clone size: .
D gene: .
V gene: TRBV28
J gene: TRBJ2-7
CDR3 DNA: TGTGCCAGCAGTTTATCGACCTACGAGCAGTACTTC
CDR3 protein: CASSLSTYEQYF

clone size: once
D gene: TRBD1
V gene: TRBV19
J gene: TRBJ2-2
CDR3 DNA: TGTGCCAGTAGTATAAGCCCGGGACAGGGGACGAACACCGGGGAGCTGTTTTTT
CDR3 protein: CASSISPGQGTNTGELFF

clone size: .
D gene: .
V gene: TRBV29-1
J gene: TRBJ2-3
CDR3 DNA: TGCAGCGTTGGGGCCCCGGGCCTCACAGATACGCAGTATTTT
CDR3 protein: CSVGAPGLTDTQYF

clone size: .
D gene: .
V gene: TRBV7-8
J gene: TRBJ1-5
CDR3 DNA: TGTGCCAGCAGCTTAGTTCTTACGAATCAGCCCCAGCATTTT
CDR3 protein: CASSLVLTNQPQHF

clone size: .
D gene: .
V gene: TRBV28
J gene: TRBJ2-7
CDR3 DNA: TGTGCCAGCAGTCCAGCCTCCCTCCTAGCGCACCACGAGCAGTACTTC
CDR3 protein: CASSPASLLAHHEQYF

clone size: .
D gene: .
V gene: TRBV20-1
J gene: TRBJ1-2
CDR3 DNA: TGCAGTGCCCCCCCTAAGGGCTACACCTTC
CDR3 protein: CSAPPKGYTF

clone size: once
D gene: .
V gene: TRBV6-6
J gene: TRBJ2-5
CDR3 DNA: TGTGCCAGCAGAGTTTCGAGGGCTCGCGAGACCCAGTACTTC
CDR3 protein: CASRVSRARETQYF

clone size: .
D gene: .
V gene: TRBV5-1
J gene: TRBJ2-1
CDR3 DNA: TGCGCCAGCAGCTTGGGACCAGGACCCTACAATGAGCAGTTCTTC
CDR3 protein: CASSLGPGPYNEQFF

clone size: .
D gene: TRBD2
V gene: TRBV7-9
J gene: TRBJ2-5
CDR3 DNA: TGTGCCAGCAGCTTAGGCGGGACTAGCGGGAGGGCCGGGGAGACCCAGTACTTC
CDR3 protein: CASSLGGTSGRAGETQYF

clone size: .
D gene: TRBD1
V gene: TRBV10-2
J gene: TRBJ2-5
CDR3 DNA: TGCGCCAGCAGGACAGGGGAGACCCAGTACTTC
CDR3 protein: CASRTGETQYF

clone size: .
D gene: .
V gene: TRBV29-1
J gene: TRBJ1-5
CDR3 DNA: TGCAGCGTTGAAGGGACAGACAATCAGCCCCAGCATTTT
CDR3 protein: CSVEGTDNQPQHF

clone size: .
D gene: TRBD2
V gene: TRBV11-2
J gene: TRBJ2-1
CDR3 DNA: TGTGCCAGCAGCTTAGGAACTAGCGGGAATAAGGTCAGGCAGTTCTTC
CDR3 protein: CASSLGTSGNKVRQFF

clone size: .
D gene: TRBD1
V gene: TRBV29-1
J gene: TRBJ1-2
CDR3 DNA: TGCAGCGTAAGAACCACGGACAGGTCCTATGGCTACACCTTC
CDR3 protein: CSVRTTDRSYGYTF

clone size: .
D gene: .
V gene: TRBV28
J gene: TRBJ1-1
CDR3 DNA: TGTGCCAGCAGTCCGGGGTCCTTGAACACTGAAGCTTTCTTT
CDR3 protein: CASSPGSLNTEAFF

clone size: once
D gene: .
V gene: TRBV29-1
J gene: TRBJ2-3
CDR3 DNA: TGCAGCGTTGAAGGGCAGAGAGGCGATACGCAGTATTTT
CDR3 protein: CSVEGQRGDTQYF

clone size: .
D gene: .
V gene: TRBV29-1
J gene: TRBJ1-4
CDR3 DNA: TGCAGCGTCGAAGACATCCTCTCGGGTGAAAAACTGTTTTTT
CDR3 protein: CSVEDILSGEKLFF

clone size: .
D gene: .
V gene: TRBV6-1
J gene: TRBJ2-3
CDR3 DNA: TGTGCCAGCAGTGCCCTTGGGACTTACAGGGAGGATACGCAGTATTTT
CDR3 protein: CASSALGTYREDTQYF

clone size: .
D gene: .
V gene: TRBV7-8
J gene: TRBJ2-3
CDR3 DNA: TGTGCCAGCAGCTCACTACCGGGACTTAGCACAGATACGCAGTATTTT
CDR3 protein: CASSSLPGLSTDTQYF

clone size: few
D gene: .
V gene: TRBV29-1
J gene: TRBJ2-5
CDR3 DNA: TGCAGCGTTGAAGTAGGGAGAGCCCAGTACTTC
CDR3 protein: CSVEVGRAQYF

clone size: .
D gene: TRBD1
V gene: TRBV11-2
J gene: TRBJ1-1
CDR3 DNA: TGTGCCAGCAGCTCCCTAGGGACAGACTTTGAAGCTTTCTTT
CDR3 protein: CASSSLGTDFEAFF

clone size: once
D gene: TRBD2
V gene: TRBV9
J gene: TRBJ2-1
CDR3 DNA: TGTGCCAGCAGCGCGGGACTAGCGGGGTTCGATGAGCAGTTCTTC
CDR3 protein: CASSAGLAGFDEQFF

clone size: few
D gene: .
V gene: TRBV18
J gene: TRBJ1-1
CDR3 DNA: TGTGCCAGCTCACCATTTGGGCAGGGGGAAGCTTTCTTT
CDR3 protein: CASSPFGQGEAFF

clone size: .
D gene: .
V gene: TRBV6-5
J gene: TRBJ2-7
CDR3 DNA: TGTGCCAGCAGTTACCAAGGGACTTCCTACGAGCAGTACTTC
CDR3 protein: CASSYQGTSYEQYF

clone size: .
D gene: TRBD2
V gene: TRBV4-3
J gene: TRBJ2-7
CDR3 DNA: TGCGCCAGCAGCCAAGGTCGCCCAGCTAGCGGGTCCTACGAGCAGTACTTC
CDR3 protein: CASSQGRPASGSYEQYF

clone size: .
D gene: TRBD2
V gene: TRBV2
J gene: TRBJ2-2
CDR3 DNA: TGTGCCAGCAGCGGGTATAGCGGGAGGGCGAACACCGGGGAGCTGTTTTTT
CDR3 protein: CASSGYSGRANTGELFF

clone size: .
D gene: TRBD1
V gene: TRBV4-3
J gene: TRBJ2-7
CDR3 DNA: TGCGCCAGCAGCCAAGGACAGGGTGCGTTGTACGAGCAGTACTTC
CDR3 protein: CASSQGQGALYEQYF

clone size: .
D gene: .
V gene: TRBV27
J gene: TRBJ2-5
CDR3 DNA: TGTGCCAGCCCCGGGCGTGATGGGCCGGGCAGGCCTCATCTAGAGACCCAGTACTTC
CDR3 protein: CASPGRDGPGRPHLETQYF

clone size: once
D gene: .
V gene: TRBV15
J gene: TRBJ1-1
CDR3 DNA: TGTGCCACCAGCAGGAGACTGGGCACTGAAGCTTTCTTT
CDR3 protein: CATSRRLGTEAFF

clone size: .
D gene: TRBD1
V gene: TRBV28
J gene: TRBJ2-3
CDR3 DNA: TGTGCCAGCAGTTCCGGGACAGGGCACGCAGATACGCAGTATTTT
CDR3 protein: CASSSGTGHADTQYF

clone size: .
D gene: TRBD2
V gene: TRBV6-6
J gene: TRBJ2-1
CDR3 DNA: TGTGCCAGCAGGTCTGTCTCTAGCGGGAGCTACAATGAGCAGTTCTTC
CDR3 protein: CASRSVSSGSYNEQFF

clone size: once
D gene: .
V gene: TRBV19
J gene: TRBJ2-3
CDR3 DNA: TGTGCCAGTAGTACCCCCTACTCGGATACGCAGTATTTT
CDR3 protein: CASSTPYSDTQYF

clone size: .
D gene: TRBD2
V gene: TRBV7-8
J gene: TRBJ2-7
CDR3 DNA: TGTGCCAGCAGCTTGAGGACTAGCGGGAGCTCCGAGCAGTACTTC
CDR3 protein: CASSLRTSGSSEQYF

clone size: .
D gene: .
V gene: TRBV5-1
J gene: TRBJ2-6
CDR3 DNA: TGCGCCAGCAGCTTAGGGAGCTCTGGGGCCAACGTCCTGACTTTC
CDR3 protein: CASSLGSSGANVLTF

clone size: .
D gene: .
V gene: TRBV2
J gene: TRBJ2-3
CDR3 DNA: TGTGCCAGCGGTAAACTGGGGGTTCAGGATACGCAGTATTTT
CDR3 protein: CASGKLGVQDTQYF

clone size: .
D gene: TRBD1
V gene: TRBV28
J gene: TRBJ1-5
CDR3 DNA: TGTGCCAGCAGGTCCCCGGGACAGGGACAAAATCAGCCCCAGCATTTT
CDR3 protein: CASRSPGQGQNQPQHF

clone size: .
D gene: TRBD2
V gene: TRBV15
J gene: TRBJ2-4
CDR3 DNA: TGTGCCACCAGCATACGGGAGGGCCATAACATTCAGTACTTC
CDR3 protein: CATSIREGHNIQYF

clone size: .
D gene: TRBD1
V gene: TRBV4-2
J gene: TRBJ1-1
CDR3 DNA: TGTGCCAGCAGCCAAAATCCCGGACAGGACAACACTGAAGCTTTCTTT
CDR3 protein: CASSQNPGQDNTEAFF

clone size: .
D gene: .
V gene: TRBV9
J gene: TRBJ2-1
CDR3 DNA: TGTGCCAGCAGCGTGGGTAGAGCCGCCTACAATGAGCAGTTCTTC
CDR3 protein: CASSVGRAAYNEQFF